Listed below are T cell receptor beta chains from one sample, sequenced in a study of cytomegalovirus exposure and HLA in healthy donors. The table came from immunoSEQ multiplex PCR; TCRdb's copy has only in-frame clones and leaves some out. Among about 130,000 clones listed, 65% to 80% were seen once. The material sequenced was PBMCs. All receptors derive from a middle-aged man in good health and CMV-seropositive. Both conserved end residues are part of each CDR3. The D gene is left open where the match is weak. Part of the rows lack a size; the others show once, few, many or a class for expanded clones.

>TRBD1|.|13|TRBV19|TRBJ1-5
TGTGCCAGTACCACCGACAGGGCTCAGCCCCAGCATTTT
CASTTDRAQPQHF
>TRBD1|few|12|TRBV7-9|TRBJ1-1
TGTGCCAGCAGCCGGGACAGTTATCAAGCTTTCTTT
CASSRDSYQAFF
>.|.|14|TRBV6-1|TRBJ2-5
TGTGCCAGCAGTGAGCAGGGGTGGGTAGAGACCCAGTACTTC
CASSEQGWVETQYF
>.|.|15|TRBV15|TRBJ1-5
TGTGCCACCAGCAGAGATGCGCAAAGAAATCAGCCCCAGCATTTT
CATSRDAQRNQPQHF
>.|.|14|TRBV5-6|TRBJ1-1
TGTGCCAGCAGCTTATGGCAGGGGAACACTGAAGCTTTCTTT
CASSLWQGNTEAFF
>.|few|13|TRBV2|TRBJ2-3
TGTGCCAGCAGTGATGCGTTCCCAGATACGCAGTATTTT
CASSDAFPDTQYF
>TRBD1|.|18|TRBV19|TRBJ1-2
TGTGCCAGTAGTATTAGTGGCCAGGGGGCTCCCCCCCTATCTGGCTACACCTTC
CASSISGQGAPPLSGYTF
>.|.|16|TRBV4-2|TRBJ2-3
TGTGCCAGCAGCCTGGTGGAGACTAAGGCCACAGATACGCAGTATTTT
CASSLVETKATDTQYF
>.|.|13|TRBV6-6|TRBJ1-6
TGTGCCACCCTACGGACAGAAAATTCACCCCTCCACTTT
CATLRTENSPLHF
>TRBD2|.|15|TRBV5-1|TRBJ2-7
TGCGCCAGCAGCCTGAGGGAGGGGTTCCTCTACGAGCAGTACTTC
CASSLREGFLYEQYF
>TRBD1|.|15|TRBV19|TRBJ1-2
TGTGCCAGTAGTATAGGGGACAGCTATTCCTATGGCTACACCTTC
CASSIGDSYSYGYTF
>TRBD1|few|13|TRBV29-1|TRBJ1-5
TGCAGCGTTGGGGACAGGGGCAATCAGCCCCAGCATTTT
CSVGDRGNQPQHF
>.|.|14|TRBV5-4|TRBJ1-6
TGTGCCAGCAGCTTGCGCAGGGATAATTCACCCCTCCACTTT
CASSLRRDNSPLHF
>TRBD1|few|13|TRBV19|TRBJ1-2
TGTGCCAGTAGTCTGGGACAGGCCTATGGCTACACCTTC
CASSLGQAYGYTF
>.|.|13|TRBV7-6|TRBJ2-1
TGTGCCAGCAGCTTAGGCCGGTGGAATGAGCAGTTCTTC
CASSLGRWNEQFF
>.|.|16|TRBV4-1|TRBJ1-3
TGCGCCAGCAGCCAAGGCTCCCAGGGAGGAGGAAACACCATATATTTT
CASSQGSQGGGNTIYF
>TRBD1|.|15|TRBV19|TRBJ1-5
TGTGCCAGTAGTACTCGGACAGGGGCGACTCAGCCCCAGCATTTT
CASSTRTGATQPQHF
>TRBD1|.|15|TRBV7-9|TRBJ2-7
TGTGCCAGCAGCTCCTTCGGGACAGCATTCTACGAGCAGTACTTC
CASSSFGTAFYEQYF
>.|.|15|TRBV19|TRBJ2-3
TGTGCCACACTGAGGCGGAGCGGTGACACAGATACGCAGTATTTT
CATLRRSGDTDTQYF
>.|.|13|TRBV29-1|TRBJ2-5
TGCAGCGTTGATAGGGGGATCCTTGAGACCCAGTACTTC
CSVDRGILETQYF
>TRBD2|.|16|TRBV5-4|TRBJ2-7
TGTGCCAGCAGCTTATTCACCGGGACTAGCGTTTACGAGCAGTACTTC
CASSLFTGTSVYEQYF
>.|.|17|TRBV14|TRBJ2-1
TGTGCCAGCAGCCAAGATCTCCCATGGAGCTCCTACAATGAGCAGTTCTTC
CASSQDLPWSSYNEQFF